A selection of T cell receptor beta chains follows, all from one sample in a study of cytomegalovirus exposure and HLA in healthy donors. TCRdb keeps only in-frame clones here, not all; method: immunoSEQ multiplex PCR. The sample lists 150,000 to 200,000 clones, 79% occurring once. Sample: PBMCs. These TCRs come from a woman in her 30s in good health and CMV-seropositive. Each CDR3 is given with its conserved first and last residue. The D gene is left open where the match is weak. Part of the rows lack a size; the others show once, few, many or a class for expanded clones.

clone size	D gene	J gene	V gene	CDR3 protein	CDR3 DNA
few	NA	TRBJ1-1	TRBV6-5	CASSYRRGGTEAFF	TGTGCCAGCAGTTACAGGAGGGGGGGCACTGAAGCTTTCTTT
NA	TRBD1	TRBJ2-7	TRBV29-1	CSVDVAGGYEQYF	TGCAGCGTTGATGTAGCAGGGGGCTACGAGCAGTACTTC
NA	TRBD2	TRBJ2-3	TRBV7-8	CASSLALGLAGSTDTQYF	TGTGCCAGCAGCTTAGCGCTAGGACTAGCGGGTAGCACAGATACGCAGTATTTT
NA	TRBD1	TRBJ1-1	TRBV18	CASSPRTGQNTEAFF	TGTGCCAGCTCACCCCGGACAGGGCAGAACACTGAAGCTTTCTTT
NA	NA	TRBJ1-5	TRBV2	CASSRNEGVGPQHF	TGTGCCAGCAGTCGAAACGAGGGGGTTGGGCCCCAGCATTTT
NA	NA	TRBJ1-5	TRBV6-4	CASSEDTHQPQHF	TGTGCCAGCAGTGAAGACACGCATCAGCCCCAGCATTTT
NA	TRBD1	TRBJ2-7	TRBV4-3	CASSHGQGVSSYEQYF	TGCGCCAGCAGCCACGGACAGGGAGTAAGCTCCTACGAGCAGTACTTC
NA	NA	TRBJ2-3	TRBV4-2	CASSPSSRGTDTQYF	TGTGCCAGCAGCCCATCGAGCCGGGGCACAGATACGCAGTATTTT
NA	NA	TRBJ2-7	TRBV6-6	CASSQSQGSYEQYF	TGTGCCAGCAGTCAAAGCCAGGGGTCCTACGAGCAGTACTTC
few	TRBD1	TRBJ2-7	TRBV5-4	CASSYGTEYEQYF	TGTGCCAGCAGCTACGGGACAGAGTACGAGCAGTACTTC
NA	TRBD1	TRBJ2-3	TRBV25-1	CASSARTRTGGGDTQYF	TGTGCCAGCAGTGCCCGAACCCGGACAGGAGGAGGAGATACGCAGTATTTT
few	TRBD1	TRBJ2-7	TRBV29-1	CSVEDWDRGPNEQYF	TGCAGCGTTGAAGATTGGGACAGGGGGCCGAACGAGCAGTACTTC
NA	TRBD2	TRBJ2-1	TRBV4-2	CASSQSAGGYNEQFF	TGTGCCAGCAGCCAGTCAGCGGGAGGGTACAATGAGCAGTTCTTC
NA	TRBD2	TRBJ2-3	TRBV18	CASSPRTSGSTDTQYF	TGTGCCAGCTCACCGCGGACTAGCGGGAGCACAGATACGCAGTATTTT
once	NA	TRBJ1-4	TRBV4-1	CASTSGVDEKLFF	TGCGCCAGCACCTCGGGGGTTGATGAAAAACTGTTTTTT
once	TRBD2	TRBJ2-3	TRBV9	CASSGSGGTTDTQYF	TGTGCCAGCAGTGGGAGCGGGGGAACCACAGATACGCAGTATTTT
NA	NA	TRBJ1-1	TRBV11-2	CASRGAEKEAFF	TGTGCCAGCAGAGGGGCCGAAAAAGAAGCTTTCTTT
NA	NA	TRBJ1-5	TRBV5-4	CASSQNGGLDQPQHF	TGTGCCAGCAGCCAAAACGGGGGTTTGGATCAGCCCCAGCATTTT
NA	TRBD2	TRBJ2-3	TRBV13	CASSQRGSGGNTDTQYF	TGTGCCAGCAGCCAAAGAGGTAGCGGGGGGAACACAGATACGCAGTATTTT
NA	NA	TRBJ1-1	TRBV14	CASSQEGTGEAFF	TGTGCCAGCAGCCAAGAAGGAACAGGTGAAGCTTTCTTT
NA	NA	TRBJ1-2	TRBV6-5	CASSYYGGSYGYTF	TGTGCCAGCAGTTACTATGGGGGGTCCTATGGCTACACCTTC
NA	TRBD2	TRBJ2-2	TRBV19	CASSTLSSGENTGELFF	TGTGCCAGTAGTACCCTATCTAGCGGAGAGAACACCGGGGAGCTGTTTTTT
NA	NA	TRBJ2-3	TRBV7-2	CASSLALRDTQYF	TGTGCCAGCAGCTTAGCGCTTAGAGATACGCAGTATTTT
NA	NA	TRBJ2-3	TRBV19	CASSGLNSGPDTQYF	TGTGCCAGTAGTGGCCTTAATAGCGGCCCAGATACGCAGTATTTT
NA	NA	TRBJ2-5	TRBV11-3	CASSPTRGGGETQYF	TGTGCCAGCAGCCCCACCCGGGGAGGTGGAGAGACCCAGTACTTC
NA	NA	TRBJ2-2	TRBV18	CASSPGSGNTGELFF	TGTGCCAGCTCACCTGGATCGGGTAACACCGGGGAGCTGTTTTTT
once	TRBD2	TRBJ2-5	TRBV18	CASSPGLAGNGETQYF	TGTGCCAGCTCACCCGGACTAGCGGGAAACGGAGAGACCCAGTACTTC
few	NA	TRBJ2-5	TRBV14	CASSLRVVETQYF	TGTGCCAGCAGCCTCAGGGTGGTGGAGACCCAGTACTTC
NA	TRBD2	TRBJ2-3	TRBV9	CASSVGAGGLTDTQYF	TGTGCCAGCAGCGTAGGAGCGGGGGGGCTCACAGATACGCAGTATTTT
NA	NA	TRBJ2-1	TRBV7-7	CASSLAETVNEQFF	TGTGCCAGCAGCTTAGCGGAGACAGTCAATGAGCAGTTCTTC
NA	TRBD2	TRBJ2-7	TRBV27	CASSLLSGRSGEQYF	TGTGCCAGCAGTTTACTGAGCGGGAGATCGGGAGAGCAGTACTTC
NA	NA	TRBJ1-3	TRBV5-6	CASSFRENTIYF	TGTGCCAGCAGCTTCCGTGAGAACACCATATATTTT
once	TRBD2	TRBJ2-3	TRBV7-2	CASSPTSGWGDTQYF	TGTGCCAGCAGCCCGACTAGCGGATGGGGAGATACGCAGTATTTT
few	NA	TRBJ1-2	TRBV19	CASRGHDNDGYTF	TGTGCCAGTAGGGGGCATGACAACGATGGCTACACCTTC
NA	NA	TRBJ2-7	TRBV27	CASTHRAGTYEQYF	TGTGCCAGCACCCATAGGGCAGGGACCTACGAGCAGTACTTC
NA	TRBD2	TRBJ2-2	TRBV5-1	CASRIRGGDTGELFF	TGCGCCAGCAGAATTCGCGGGGGGGACACCGGGGAGCTGTTTTTT
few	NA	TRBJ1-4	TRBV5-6	CASSTQGWAEKLFF	TGTGCCAGCAGCACACAGGGCTGGGCTGAAAAACTGTTTTTT
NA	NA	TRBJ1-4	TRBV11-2	CASSPVGGATNEKLFF	TGTGCCAGCAGCCCGGTAGGGGGAGCTACTAATGAAAAACTGTTTTTT
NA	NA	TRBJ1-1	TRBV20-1	CSSLNGPEAFF	TGCAGCTCTCTGAATGGCCCTGAAGCTTTCTTT
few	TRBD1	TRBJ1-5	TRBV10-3	CAISSRGGQGSNQPQHF	TGTGCCATCAGTTCTCGAGGGGGACAGGGAAGCAATCAGCCCCAGCATTTT
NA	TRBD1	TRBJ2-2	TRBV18	CASSPGQGWAGELFF	TGTGCCAGCTCACCGGGACAGGGATGGGCCGGGGAGCTGTTTTTT
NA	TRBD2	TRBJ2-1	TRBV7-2	CASSPRLAGVLSNEQFF	TGTGCCAGCAGCCCACGACTAGCGGGAGTACTGAGCAATGAGCAGTTCTTC
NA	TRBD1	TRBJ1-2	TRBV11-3	CASSRDSFYGYTF	TGTGCCAGCAGCCGGGACAGTTTCTATGGCTACACCTTC
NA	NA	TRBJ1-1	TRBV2	CASSVYSGASEAFF	TGTGCCAGCAGTGTATATTCAGGGGCATCTGAAGCTTTCTTT
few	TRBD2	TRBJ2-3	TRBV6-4	CASSTGTRDGDTQYF	TGTGCCAGCAGTACCGGGACTAGGGACGGTGATACGCAGTATTTT
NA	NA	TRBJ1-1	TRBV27	CASRNRVTEAFF	TGTGCCAGTAGAAACAGGGTCACTGAAGCTTTCTTT
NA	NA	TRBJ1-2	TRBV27	CASSPGHWGYGYTF	TGTGCCAGCAGTCCAGGGCATTGGGGCTATGGCTACACCTTC
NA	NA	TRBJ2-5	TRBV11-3	CASSRGQLETQYF	TGTGCCAGCAGCCGAGGACAGCTAGAGACCCAGTACTTC
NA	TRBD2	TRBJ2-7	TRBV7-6	CASSPPSRGGSYEQYF	TGTGCCAGCAGCCCCCCAAGCCGGGGGGGGTCCTACGAGCAGTACTTC
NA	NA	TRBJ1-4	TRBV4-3	CASSQDSTGPEKLFF	TGCGCCAGCAGCCAAGATAGCACAGGGCCTGAAAAACTGTTTTTT
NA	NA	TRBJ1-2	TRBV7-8	CASSSNRARGRYTF	TGTGCCAGCAGCTCCAACCGGGCCCGAGGGCGCTACACCTTC